The source of this T cell receptor (beta chain) is a study of blood T cells in healthy people across ages. Through a sample-barcoded 5' primer and a J-beta primer mix, a second PCR was run for roughly 6 to 12 cycles. Tagging of each cDNA molecule was performed by a template-switch adaptor with 12 random nucleotides. Sequencing recovered at least 2.5 million CDR3-containing paired-end reads from each sample. TCRdb ran MiXCR on the 5' RACE reads and lists one entry per CDR3 protein. The sample holds 1.5 million to 2 million distinct CDR3 sequences, around 50% seen once. Germline V gene lookup returns CDR1 LGHNA and CDR2 YSLEER. This CDR3 region has 16 residues. Between the trimmed V and J ends, which lost 0 bases and 5 bases, there was a span of 14 bases.

The material sequenced was blood. The receptor's source is a woman aged 40 to 49 in good health. The chain links TRBV4-3 to TRBJ2-1, with D possibly TRBD2 on 5 matching bases. CDR3 DNA: TGCGCCAGCAGCCAAGATTTTGGGAGCACAAACAATGAGCAGTTCTTC. It translates to CASSQDFGSTNNEQFF.